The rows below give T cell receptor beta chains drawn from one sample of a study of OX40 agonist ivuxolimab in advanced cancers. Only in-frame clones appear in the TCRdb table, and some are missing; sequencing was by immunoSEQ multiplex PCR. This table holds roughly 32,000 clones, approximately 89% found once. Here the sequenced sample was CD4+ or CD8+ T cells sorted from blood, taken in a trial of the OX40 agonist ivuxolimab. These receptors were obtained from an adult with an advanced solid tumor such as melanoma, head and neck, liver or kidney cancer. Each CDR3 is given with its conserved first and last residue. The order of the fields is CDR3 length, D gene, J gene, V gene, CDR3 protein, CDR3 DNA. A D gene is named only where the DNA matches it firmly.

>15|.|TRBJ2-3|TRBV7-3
CASSRGQLSTDTQYF
TGTGCCAGCAGCCGAGGACAGTTGAGCACAGATACGCAGTATTTT
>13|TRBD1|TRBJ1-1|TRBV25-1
CASSEWTGTEAFF
TGTGCCAGCAGTGAATGGACAGGCACTGAAGCTTTCTTT
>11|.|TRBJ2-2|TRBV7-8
CAGTNTGELFF
TGTGCCGGGACCAACACCGGGGAGCTGTTTTTT
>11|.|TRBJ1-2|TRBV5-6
CASSLVDGYTF
TGTGCCAGCAGCTTGGTGGACGGCTACACCTTC
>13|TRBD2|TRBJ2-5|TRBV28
CASTPGLEETQYF
TGTGCCAGCACCCCGGGACTAGAAGAGACCCAGTACTTC
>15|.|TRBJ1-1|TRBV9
CASSVDPQSNTEAFF
TGTGCCAGCAGCGTAGACCCCCAAAGTAACACTGAAGCTTTCTTT
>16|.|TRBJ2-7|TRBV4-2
CASSQGGPVGSYEQYF
TGTGCCAGCAGCCAAGGGGGTCCAGTGGGCTCCTACGAGCAGTACTTC
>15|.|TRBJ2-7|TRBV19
CASSIFTGSSYEQYF
TGTGCCAGTAGTATTTTTACAGGGAGCTCCTACGAGCAGTACTTC
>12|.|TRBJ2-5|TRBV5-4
CASSLHQETQYF
TGTGCCAGCAGCTTGCACCAAGAGACCCAGTACTTC
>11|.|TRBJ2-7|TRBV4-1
CASSQDLEQYF
TGCGCCAGCAGCCAAGACCTCGAGCAGTACTTC
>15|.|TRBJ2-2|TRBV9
CASSEGVALTGELFF
TGTGCCAGCAGCGAAGGGGTAGCGTTGACCGGGGAGCTGTTTTTT
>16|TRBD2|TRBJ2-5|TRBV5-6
CASSLYLGGAVETQYF
TGTGCCAGCAGCTTGTATCTCGGGGGGGCCGTAGAGACCCAGTACTTC
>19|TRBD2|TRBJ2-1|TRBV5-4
CASSLFRGTSGISYNEQFF
TGTGCCAGCAGCCTATTTCGTGGGACTAGCGGGATCTCCTACAATGAGCAGTTCTTC
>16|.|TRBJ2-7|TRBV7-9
CASSLGLLTGTDEQYF
TGTGCCAGCAGCTTGGGGCTCCTTACCGGGACGGACGAGCAGTACTTC
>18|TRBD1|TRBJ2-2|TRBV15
CATSRLGQGLTNTGELFF
TGTGCCACCAGCAGACTTGGACAGGGGCTAACGAACACCGGGGAGCTGTTTTTT
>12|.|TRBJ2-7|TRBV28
CASSFGSYEQYF
TGTGCCAGCAGTTTTGGGTCCTACGAGCAGTACTTC
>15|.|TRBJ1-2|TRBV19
CASSPPDLGNYGYTF
TGTGCCAGTAGTCCGCCGGACCTAGGGAACTATGGCTACACCTTC
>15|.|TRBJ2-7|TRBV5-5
CASSLAAYLGYEQYF
TGTGCCAGCAGCTTGGCTGCCTACTTGGGCTACGAGCAGTACTTC
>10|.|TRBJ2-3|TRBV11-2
CASSGDTQYF
TGTGCCAGCAGCGGAGATACGCAGTATTTT
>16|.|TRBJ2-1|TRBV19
CASSPSREITYNEQFF
TGTGCCAGTAGTCCGAGTCGGGAGATAACGTACAATGAGCAGTTCTTC
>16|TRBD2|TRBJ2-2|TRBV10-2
CASTARLAGEAGELFF
TGCGCCAGCACCGCAAGACTAGCGGGAGAGGCCGGGGAGCTGTTTTTT
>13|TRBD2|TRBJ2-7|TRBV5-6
CASRLAGWNEQYF
TGTGCCAGCAGACTAGCGGGGTGGAACGAGCAGTACTTC
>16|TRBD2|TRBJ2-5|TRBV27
CASSLSSGGFQETQYF
TGTGCCAGCAGTTTATCTAGCGGGGGTTTTCAAGAGACCCAGTACTTC
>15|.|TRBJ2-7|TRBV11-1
CASSETVQPSYEQYF
TGTGCCAGCAGCGAGACAGTTCAACCCTCCTACGAGCAGTACTTC
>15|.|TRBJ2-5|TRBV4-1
CASSQGWGPEETQYF
TGCGCCAGCAGCCAAGGTTGGGGGCCAGAAGAGACCCAGTACTTC